What follows are 3 T cell receptor beta chains derived from one specimen sequenced in a study of cytomegalovirus exposure and HLA in healthy donors. The PCR ran on 60 Vbeta and 13 Jbeta primers. Measured with immunoSEQ multiplex PCR; TCRdb has only the in-frame clones, and not every one. This sample has about 160,000 clones, with roughly three quarters found just once. Sequencing was performed on PBMCs. All receptors come from a man between 18 and 29 years old in good health and CMV-seropositive.

V usage is TRBV28 and J usage is TRBJ1-1; weak D call: TRBD1 (5 bases). Germline CDR1 is MDHEN and CDR2 is SYDVKM. V gave up 2 bases and J gave up 0 bases, with 7 bases separating them. The CDR3 sequence is 14 residues long. In DNA form, the CDR3 reads TGTGCCAGCAGTTTACTAGGGGTGAACACTGAAGCTTTCTTT. This sequence encodes CASSLLGVNTEAFF. The whole variable domain, remainder taken from reference TRBV28 and TRBJ1-1, is DVKVTQSSRYLVKRTGEKVFLECVQDMDHENMFWYRQDPGLGLRLIYFSYDVKMKEKGDIPEGYSVSREKKERFSLILESASTNQTSMYLCASSLLGVNTEAFFGQGTRLTVV.

The V gene is TRBV7-9, the J gene TRBJ2-3; 10 bases line up with TRBD1. This CDR3 has 14 residues. Germline CDR1 is SEHNR and CDR2 is FQNEAQ (reference sequence). Trimming took 3 bases from V and 3 from J; bases not matched to a gene: 0. This CDR3 is CASSLGQGTDTQYF. The CDR3 DNA follows: TGTGCCAGCAGCTTGGGACAGGGGACAGATACGCAGTATTTT. Full variable domain (outside the CDR3, taken from reference TRBV7-9 and TRBJ2-3): DTGVSQNPRHKITKRGQNVTFRCDPISEHNRLYWYRQTLGQGPEFLTYFQNEAQLEKSRLLSDRFSAERPKGSFSTLEIQRTEQGDSAMYLCASSLGQGTDTQYFGPGTRLTVL.

This clone was seen a few times. This CDR3 is also generated by other DNA sequences in the sample. The gene calls are TRBV28 and TRBJ1-2; the D is unclear. Per the germline V gene, CDR1 is MDHEN and CDR2 is SYDVKM. The V and J ends lost 1 base and 4 bases respectively, with 7 bases between them. The CDR3 is 13 residues long. The CDR3 coding sequence is TGTGCCAGCAGTTTATCCACAGCCTATGGCTACACCTTC. Protein sequence: CASSLSTAYGYTF.